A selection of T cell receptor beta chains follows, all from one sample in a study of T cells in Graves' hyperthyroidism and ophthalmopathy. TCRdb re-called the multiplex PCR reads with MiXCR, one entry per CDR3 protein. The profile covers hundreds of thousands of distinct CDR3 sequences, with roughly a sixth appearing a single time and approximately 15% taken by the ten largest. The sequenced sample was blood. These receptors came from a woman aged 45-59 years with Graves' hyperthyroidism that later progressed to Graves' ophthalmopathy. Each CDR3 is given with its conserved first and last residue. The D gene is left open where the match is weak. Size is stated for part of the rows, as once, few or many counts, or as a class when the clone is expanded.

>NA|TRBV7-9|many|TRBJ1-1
CASSSQTGGREAFF
TGTGCCAGCAGCTCCCAGACGGGGGGGCGTGAAGCTTTCTTT
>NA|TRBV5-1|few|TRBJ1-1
CASSSGISGSGEAFF
TGCGCCAGCAGCTCGGGGATTTCGGGTTCTGGTGAAGCTTTCTTT
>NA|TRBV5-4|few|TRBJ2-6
CASSLHSGANVLTF
TGTGCCAGCAGCTTGCACTCTGGGGCCAACGTCCTGACTTTC
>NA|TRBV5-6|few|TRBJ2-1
CASSLALAQQFF
TGTGCCAGCAGCTTGGCCCTAGCACAGCAGTTCTTC
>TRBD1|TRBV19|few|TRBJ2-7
CASSPGTGELYEQYF
TGTGCCAGTAGTCCCGGGACAGGGGAACTGTACGAGCAGTACTTC
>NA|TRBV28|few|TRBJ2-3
CASTRGDTQYF
TGTGCCAGCACCCGCGGAGATACGCAGTATTTT
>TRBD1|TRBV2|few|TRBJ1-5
CASVLDQGGFQPQHF
TGTGCCAGCGTACTTGACCAGGGGGGCTTTCAGCCCCAGCATTTT
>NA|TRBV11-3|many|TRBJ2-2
CASSLGPLDTGELFF
TGTGCCAGCAGCTTAGGGCCCTTGGACACCGGGGAGCTGTTTTTT
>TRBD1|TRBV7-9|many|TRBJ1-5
CASSETGGAQPQHF
TGTGCCAGCAGCGAAACAGGGGGTGCTCAGCCCCAGCATTTT
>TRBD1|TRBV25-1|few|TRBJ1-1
CASMDRLLNTEAFF
TGTGCCAGCATGGACAGGCTTTTGAACACTGAAGCTTTCTTT
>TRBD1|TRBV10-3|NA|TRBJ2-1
CAIRPGQGPYNEQFF
TGTGCCATCAGACCCGGACAGGGCCCCTACAATGAGCAGTTCTTC
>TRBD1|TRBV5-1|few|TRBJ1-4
CANSWTPTGNEKLFF
TGCGCCAACAGCTGGACCCCGACAGGGAATGAAAAACTGTTTTTT
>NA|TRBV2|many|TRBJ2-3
CASKDTGTDTQYF
TGTGCCAGCAAAGACACGGGCACAGATACGCAGTATTTT
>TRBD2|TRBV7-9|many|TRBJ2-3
CASSLEELAGTDTQYF
TGTGCCAGCAGCTTAGAAGAACTAGCGGGGACAGATACGCAGTATTTT
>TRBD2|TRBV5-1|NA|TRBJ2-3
CASSWVGLAGTTDTQYF
TGCGCCAGCAGCTGGGTGGGACTAGCGGGGACCACAGATACGCAGTATTTT
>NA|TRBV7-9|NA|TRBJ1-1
CASSFPRVGTEAFF
TGTGCCAGCAGCTTCCCTAGGGTTGGCACTGAAGCTTTCTTT
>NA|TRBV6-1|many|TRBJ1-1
CASSVGRRGGEAFF
TGTGCCAGCAGTGTGGGACGTAGGGGCGGTGAAGCTTTCTTT
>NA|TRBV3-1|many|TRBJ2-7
CASSQGGDEQYF
TGTGCCAGCAGCCAAGGGGGGGACGAGCAGTACTTC
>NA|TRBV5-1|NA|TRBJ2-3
CASSLALGTSTDTQYF
TGCGCCAGCAGCTTGGCTCTCGGAACTAGCACAGATACGCAGTATTTT
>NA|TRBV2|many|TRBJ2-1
CASRPPDRGGSSYNEQFF
TGTGCCAGCAGACCCCCCGACAGGGGAGGGAGCTCCTACAATGAGCAGTTCTTC
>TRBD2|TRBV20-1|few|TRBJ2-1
CSARDPGTRNEQFF
TGCAGTGCTAGAGATCCCGGGACTAGAAATGAGCAGTTCTTC
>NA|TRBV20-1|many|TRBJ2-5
CSASQGGGQETQYF
TGCAGTGCCTCACAGGGAGGAGGGCAAGAGACCCAGTACTTC
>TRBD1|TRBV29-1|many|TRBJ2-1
CSVEGDRREQFF
TGCAGCGTTGAGGGGGACAGACGTGAGCAGTTCTTC
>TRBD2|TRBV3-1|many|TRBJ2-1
CASSLAGTSVNEQFF
TGTGCCAGCAGCCTGGCCGGGACTAGCGTCAATGAGCAGTTCTTC
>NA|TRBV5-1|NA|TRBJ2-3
CASSLSSRGASTDTQYF
TGCGCCAGCAGCTTGAGTAGTCGGGGGGCTTCCACAGATACGCAGTATTTT
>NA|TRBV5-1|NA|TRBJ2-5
CASSSDSRAETQYF
TGCGCCAGCAGCTCGGACAGCCGGGCGGAGACCCAGTACTTC
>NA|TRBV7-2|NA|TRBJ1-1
CASSFVGDTEAFF
TGTGCCAGCAGCTTTGTAGGAGACACTGAAGCTTTCTTT